Listed below are T cell receptor beta chains from one sample, sequenced in a study of neurological immune-mediated disorders. One entry per CDR3 protein, called by TCRdb with MiXCR from the 5' RACE reads. The sample records tens of thousands of distinct CDR3 sequences, about 5% being singletons. The source material was PBMCs. Every receptor here comes from a woman aged 55-70 years with multiple sclerosis. The CDR3 runs from the conserved cysteine through the conserved F or W. D genes are given only for firm matches. Clone size is given for some rows only: seen once, a few or many times, or a class if the clone is expanded.

clone size,J gene,D gene,V gene,CDR3 protein,CDR3 DNA
few,TRBJ1-1,-,TRBV20-1,CSARSQDTYTEAFF,TGCAGTGCTAGAAGTCAGGACACTTACACTGAAGCTTTCTTT
many,TRBJ1-2,-,TRBV5-1,CASSFEGGKYGYTF,TGCGCCAGCAGCTTCGAAGGGGGGAAGTATGGCTACACCTTC
many,TRBJ1-1,-,TRBV5-1,CASSLDSGITEAFF,TGCGCCAGCAGCTTGGATTCGGGGATCACTGAAGCTTTCTTT
many,TRBJ1-2,TRBD1,TRBV5-1,CASGQGTGYGYTF,TGCGCCAGCGGACAGGGGACGGGTTATGGCTACACCTTC
many,TRBJ1-2,-,TRBV9,CASSVGGDGNYGYTF,TGTGCCAGCAGCGTAGGCGGGGACGGGAACTATGGCTACACCTTC
many,TRBJ1-5,-,TRBV2,CASKLGAGQPQHF,TGTGCCAGCAAGTTGGGCGCCGGGCAGCCCCAGCATTTT
many,TRBJ1-4,-,TRBV7-6,CASSSVTNEKLFF,TGTGCCAGCAGCTCAGTAACTAATGAAAAACTGTTTTTT
many,TRBJ1-1,-,TRBV6-5,CASTFRGTTEAFF,TGTGCCAGCACCTTCAGGGGTACCACTGAAGCTTTCTTT
few,TRBJ2-5,-,TRBV6-2/TRBV6-3,CASSYSTGKQETQYF,TGTGCCAGCAGTTACTCGACAGGAAAACAAGAGACCCAGTACTTC
many,TRBJ1-1,-,TRBV29-1,CSVRDSEAFF,TGCAGCGTGCGGGATTCTGAAGCTTTCTTT
-,TRBJ2-7,TRBD2,TRBV7-9,CASEPTSGAYEQYF,TGTGCCAGCGAACCGACTAGCGGGGCCTACGAGCAGTACTTC
few,TRBJ2-7,TRBD2,TRBV7-7,CASSLEIAGGEQYF,TGTGCTAGCAGCTTAGAAATCGCGGGGGGCGAGCAGTACTTC
many,TRBJ2-5,-,TRBV12-3/TRBV12-4,CASSSYREGETQYF,TGTGCCAGCAGTTCATACAGGGAGGGCGAGACCCAGTACTTC
many,TRBJ1-1,TRBD1,TRBV5-1,CASRGSAGTGVEAFF,TGCGCCAGCAGGGGTTCGGCGGGGACAGGGGTTGAAGCTTTCTTT
-,TRBJ2-1,-,TRBV27,CASSLFLLGGGHNEQFF,TGTGCCAGCAGTTTATTCTTGTTGGGGGGGGGCCACAATGAGCAGTTCTTC